What follows describes a single T cell receptor beta chain. The data were obtained in a study of blood T cell repertoires in COVID-19. Sequenced by immunoSEQ multiplex PCR; TCRdb stores in-frame clones only, minus some. The sample has 350,000 or so clones; 85% to 90% are singletons. The CDR3 consists of 13 residues. V lost 8 bases, J lost 6 bases, and 13 bases lay in between. CDR1 KGHDR and CDR2 SFDVKD come from the germline V gene. Sequencing was done on a sample of PBMCs or T cells enriched from blood (not recorded which). This rearrangement joins TRBV24-1 to TRBJ2-1; D is possibly TRBD1 (6 bases). The TCR comes from a woman aged 25 to 39 who had been exposed to COVID-19. In nucleotides, the CDR3 is TGTGCCACCAATGGTCAGGGGAGCAATGAGCAGTTCTTC. Its translation: CATNGQGSNEQFF.